The sequence of this T cell receptor beta chain was determined in a study of CD8 T cells in ankylosing spondylitis. Trimming removed 5 bases from V and 4 bases from J; junction bases left unmatched: 8. This CDR3 comprises 14 residues. Germline CDR1 DFQATT, CDR2 SNEGSKA (reference sequence). This clonotype has ten or more counts. What it binds is unknown. The TCR beta libraries were generated through quantitative 5'-RACE incorporating molecular barcodes. TCRdb reprocessed the 5' RACE reads with MiXCR, giving one entry per CDR3 protein. The sample has around 150,000 distinct CDR3 sequences, more than 9.5% seen once. Findings and caveats of the study: Those disease-linked clones were CD8+; they were also relatively rare in peripheral blood. Seemingly distinctive of ankylosing spondylitis blood was a TCR beta motif formed by eight highly homologous variants. Several of the motif variants were reported before in synovial fluid and blood from reactive arthritis.

The source of this sequence is a female donor with ankylosing spondylitis or in good health (not recorded which). The specimen was blood, either unsorted or a sorted T cell fraction (not recorded which). The V gene is TRBV20-1, the J gene TRBJ2-5; 9 bases line up with TRBD1. The CDR3 DNA reads as TGCAGTGCTCCGACAGGGGGTTTAGGAGAGACCCAGTACTTC. Translation gives CSAPTGGLGETQYF.